This T cell receptor beta chain stems from a study of T-cell reconstitution after alpha-beta-depleted transplantation in children. Preparation of the TCRbeta library was carried out with unique molecular identifiers. TCRdb reanalysed the PCR reads using MiXCR and keeps one entry per CDR3 protein. Of approximately 1,000,000 distinct CDR3 sequences in the sample, roughly 29% were seen once. Germline CDR1 KGHDR, CDR2 SFDVKD. This CDR3 is built from 16 residues. V was clipped by 0 bases and J by 4 bases, with 12 bases between them. The sample was PBMCs, mostly from graft donor cells, taken 360 days after TCRalphabeta/CD19-depleted stem cell transplant. The rearrangement joins TRBV24-1 to TRBJ2-1; D unresolved. The receptor was derived from a boy under two years old who had a stem cell transplant for SCID, so the T cells may come from the graft donor. As DNA, the CDR3 is TGTGCCACCAGTGATTTGTCCAGCGACCCTTACAATGAGCAGTTCTTC. Translated: CATSDLSSDPYNEQFF.